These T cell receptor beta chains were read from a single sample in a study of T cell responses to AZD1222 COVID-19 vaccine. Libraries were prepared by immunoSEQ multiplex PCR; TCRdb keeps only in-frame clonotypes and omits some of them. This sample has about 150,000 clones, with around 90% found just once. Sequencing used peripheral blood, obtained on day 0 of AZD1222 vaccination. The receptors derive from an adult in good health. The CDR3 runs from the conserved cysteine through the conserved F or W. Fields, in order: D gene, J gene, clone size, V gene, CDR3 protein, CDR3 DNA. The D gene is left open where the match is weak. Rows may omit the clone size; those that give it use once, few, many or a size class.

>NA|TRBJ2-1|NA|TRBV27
CASSLGVLPNEQFF
TGTGCCAGCAGTTTAGGAGTCCTCCCAAATGAGCAGTTCTTC
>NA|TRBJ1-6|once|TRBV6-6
CASSYGVAYNSPLHF
TGTGCCAGCAGTTATGGGGTCGCCTATAATTCACCCCTCCACTTT
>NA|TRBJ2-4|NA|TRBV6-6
CASSYERNIQYF
TGTGCCAGCAGTTACGAGAGAAACATTCAGTACTTC
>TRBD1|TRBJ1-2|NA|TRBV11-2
CASSLLGTGSYGYTF
TGTGCCAGCAGCCTCCTCGGGACAGGCTCCTATGGCTACACCTTC
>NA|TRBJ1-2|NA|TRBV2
CASTEGPSYGYTF
TGTGCCAGCACCGAGGGGCCCTCCTATGGCTACACCTTC
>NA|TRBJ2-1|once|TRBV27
CASSTRASRPPPDNEQFF
TGTGCCAGCAGCACGCGAGCGTCGAGGCCGCCCCCAGACAATGAGCAGTTCTTC
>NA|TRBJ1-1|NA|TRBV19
CASMRKWNTEAFF
TGTGCCAGTATGAGGAAATGGAACACTGAAGCTTTCTTT
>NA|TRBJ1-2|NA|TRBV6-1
CASSEHPSLHYGYTF
TGTGCCAGCAGTGAGCACCCATCCCTCCACTATGGCTACACCTTC
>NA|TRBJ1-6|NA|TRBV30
CAWSVRRGGGNSPLHF
TGTGCCTGGAGTGTACGTCGGGGAGGAGGGAATTCGCCCCTCCACTTT
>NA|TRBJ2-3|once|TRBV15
CATSRDPRGGNTDTQYF
TGTGCCACCAGCAGAGATCCGAGGGGGGGGAACACAGATACGCAGTATTTT
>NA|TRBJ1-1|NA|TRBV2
CASSERPSGNTEAFF
TGTGCCAGCAGTGAGCGCCCCAGCGGGAACACTGAAGCTTTCTTT
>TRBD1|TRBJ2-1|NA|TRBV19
CASLERGRNEQFF
TGTGCCAGTCTGGAGAGGGGGCGGAATGAGCAGTTCTTC
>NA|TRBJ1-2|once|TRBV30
CAWSVGGTGVNYGYTF
TGTGCCTGGAGTGTAGGCGGGACGGGGGTCAACTATGGCTACACCTTC
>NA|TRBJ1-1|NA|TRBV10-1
CASRGWDIPNTEAFF
TGCGCCAGCAGGGGGTGGGACATTCCGAACACTGAAGCTTTCTTT
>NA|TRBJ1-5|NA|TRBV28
CASSLIGGGVGQPQHF
TGTGCCAGCAGTCTTATTGGGGGTGGGGTTGGCCAGCCCCAGCATTTT
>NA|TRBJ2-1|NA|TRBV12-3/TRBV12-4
CASSVRSYNEQFF
TGTGCCAGCAGTGTCCGATCCTACAATGAGCAGTTCTTC
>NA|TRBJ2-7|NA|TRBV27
CASSLGRKYEQYF
TGTGCCAGCAGTTTGGGCAGAAAATACGAGCAGTACTTC
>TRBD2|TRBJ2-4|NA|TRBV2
CASRRTSGGVWAKNIQYF
TGTGCCAGCAGACGGACTAGCGGGGGGGTATGGGCCAAAAACATTCAGTACTTC
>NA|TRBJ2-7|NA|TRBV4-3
CASSQGSLTTVGYEQYF
TGCGCCAGCAGCCAAGGAAGCTTGACCACGGTCGGCTACGAGCAGTACTTC
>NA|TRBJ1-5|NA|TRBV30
CAWSLQGGQPQHF
TGTGCCTGGAGTCTCCAGGGCGGTCAGCCCCAGCATTTT
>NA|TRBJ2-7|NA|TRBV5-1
CASSLATGVGRSYEQYF
TGCGCCAGCAGCTTGGCCACTGGAGTGGGCAGATCTTACGAGCAGTACTTC
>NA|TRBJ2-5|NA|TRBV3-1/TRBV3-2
CASSQGTQETQYF
TGTGCCAGCAGCCAAGGGACCCAAGAGACCCAGTACTTC
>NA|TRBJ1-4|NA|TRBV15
CATSRGYGDNEKLFF
TGTGCCACCAGCAGAGGTTACGGGGATAATGAAAAACTGTTTTTT
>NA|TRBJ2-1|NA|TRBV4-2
CASSQVGTQYNEQFF
TGTGCCAGCAGCCAAGTGGGGACACAGTACAATGAGCAGTTCTTC
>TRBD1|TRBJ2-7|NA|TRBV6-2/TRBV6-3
CASSYSRSGGSEQYF
TGTGCCAGCAGTTACTCCCGTTCAGGGGGCAGCGAGCAGTACTTC
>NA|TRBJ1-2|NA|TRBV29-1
CSVPQGRVYGYTF
TGCAGCGTCCCCCAGGGAAGGGTCTATGGCTACACCTTC
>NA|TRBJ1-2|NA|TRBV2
CASMGTYGYTF
TGTGCCAGCATGGGGACCTATGGCTACACCTTC
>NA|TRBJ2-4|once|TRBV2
CAPPKIAKNIQYF
TGTGCCCCCCCGAAGATAGCCAAAAACATTCAGTACTTC
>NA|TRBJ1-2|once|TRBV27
CASSFQGSGYGYTF
TGTGCCAGCAGTTTCCAGGGGTCGGGCTATGGCTACACCTTC
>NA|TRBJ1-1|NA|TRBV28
CASHARGSGAFF
TGTGCCAGCCACGCTCGGGGGTCTGGAGCTTTCTTT
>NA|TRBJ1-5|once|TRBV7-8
CASSFTGRDHQPQHF
TGTGCCAGCAGCTTTACAGGGAGGGATCATCAGCCCCAGCATTTT